The clone carrying this TCR beta chain was seen only a few times. The data were taken from a study of early T cells in non-severe SARS-CoV-2 infection. From the 5' RACE reads, TCRdb called clonotypes with MiXCR, one entry per CDR3 protein. The sample consists of over 50,000 distinct CDR3 sequences, 10% to 12% of them appearing once. Germline assignment: CDR1 LGHDT and CDR2 YNNKEL (reference sequence). The CDR3 runs 12 residues. The germline V and J ends were trimmed by 4 bases and 6 bases, with 10 bases remaining between them. This sequence originates from an adult who was a healthcare worker with PCR-confirmed SARS-CoV-2 infection or an uninfected control (not recorded which). This chain connects TRBV3-1 to TRBJ2-7; D may match TRBD1 or TRBD2 (6 bases each). Sequencing input: whole blood. The CDR3 nucleotides read TGTGCCAGCAGCCCACAGGGAGGCGAGCAGTACTTC. It specifies CASSPQGGEQYF.